This T cell receptor (beta chain) was documented in a study of cytomegalovirus exposure and HLA in healthy donors. 60 Vbeta and 13 Jbeta primers were used in PCR. Sequencing used immunoSEQ multiplex PCR; TCRdb keeps in-frame clones, though not all of them. The sample carries 100,000 to 150,000 clones, about 68% recorded once. The CDR3 spans 13 residues. Looked up from germline, CDR1 is ENHRY and CDR2 is SYGVKD. V lost 4 bases to trimming and J lost 8 bases; unmatched junction nucleotides: 3. The chain couples TRBV10-3 to TRBJ2-1; 9 positions match TRBD2. The sequencing sample was made of PBMCs. The TCR originated in a man aged 35-49 years in good health and CMV-seropositive. In DNA form, the CDR3 reads TGTGCCATCAGTGTACTAGCGGGTGATGAGCAGTTCTTC. Protein sequence: CAISVLAGDEQFF.